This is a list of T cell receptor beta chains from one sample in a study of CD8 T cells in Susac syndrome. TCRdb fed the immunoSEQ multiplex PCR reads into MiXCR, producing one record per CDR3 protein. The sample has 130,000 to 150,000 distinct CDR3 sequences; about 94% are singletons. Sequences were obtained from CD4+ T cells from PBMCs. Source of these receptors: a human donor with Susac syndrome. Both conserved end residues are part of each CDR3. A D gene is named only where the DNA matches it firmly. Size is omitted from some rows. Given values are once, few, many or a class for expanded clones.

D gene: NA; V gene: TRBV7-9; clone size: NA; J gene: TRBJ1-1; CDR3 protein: CASSWDGRNTEAFF; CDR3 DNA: TGTGCCAGCAGCTGGGACGGACGGAACACTGAAGCTTTCTTT
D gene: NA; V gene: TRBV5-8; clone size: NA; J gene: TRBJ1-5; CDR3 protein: CASTLEGRGQPQHF; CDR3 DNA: TGTGCCAGCACCTTAGAGGGGCGAGGACAGCCCCAGCATTTT
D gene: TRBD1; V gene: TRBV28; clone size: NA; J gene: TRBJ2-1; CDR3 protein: CASRGQGREQFF; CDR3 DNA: TGTGCCAGCAGGGGACAGGGCCGTGAGCAGTTCTTC
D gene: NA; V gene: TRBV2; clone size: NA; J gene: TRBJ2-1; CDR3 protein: CASMGSVSYNEQFF; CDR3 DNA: TGTGCCAGCATGGGGAGCGTATCCTACAATGAGCAGTTCTTC
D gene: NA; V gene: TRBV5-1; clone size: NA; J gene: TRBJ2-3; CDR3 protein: CASSFSGLSTDTQYF; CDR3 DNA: TGCGCCAGCAGCTTTTCGGGGCTAAGCACAGATACGCAGTATTTT
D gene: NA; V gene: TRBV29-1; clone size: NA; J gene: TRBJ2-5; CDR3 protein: CSVTGTGSAQYF; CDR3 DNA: TGCAGCGTAACCGGGACTGGTTCGGCCCAGTACTTC
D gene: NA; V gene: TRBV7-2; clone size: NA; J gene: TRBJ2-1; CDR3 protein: CASIIVSSYNEQFF; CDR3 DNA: TGTGCCAGCATTATCGTGAGCTCCTACAATGAGCAGTTCTTC
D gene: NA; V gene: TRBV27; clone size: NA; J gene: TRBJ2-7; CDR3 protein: CASRGQGRYEQYF; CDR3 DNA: TGTGCCAGCCGCGGTCAGGGACGGTACGAGCAGTACTTC
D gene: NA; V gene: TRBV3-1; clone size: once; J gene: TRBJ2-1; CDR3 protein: CASGRDEQFF; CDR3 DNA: TGTGCCAGCGGCAGGGATGAGCAGTTCTTC
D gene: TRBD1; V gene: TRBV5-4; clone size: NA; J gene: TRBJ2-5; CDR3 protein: CASSQRTGRETQYF; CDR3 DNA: TGTGCCAGCAGCCAACGGACAGGGCGGGAGACCCAGTACTTC
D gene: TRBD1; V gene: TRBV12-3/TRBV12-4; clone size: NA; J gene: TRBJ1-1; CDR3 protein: CASSFQGVTEAFF; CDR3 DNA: TGTGCCAGCAGTTTCCAGGGGGTCACTGAAGCTTTCTTT
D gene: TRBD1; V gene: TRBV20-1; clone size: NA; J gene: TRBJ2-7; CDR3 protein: CSARTGNYEQYF; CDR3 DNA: TGCAGTGCGAGGACAGGGAACTACGAGCAGTACTTC
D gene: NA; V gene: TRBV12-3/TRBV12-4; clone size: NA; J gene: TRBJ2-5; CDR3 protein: CASSPTLGREETQYF; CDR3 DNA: TGTGCCAGCAGTCCAACTCTAGGGCGAGAAGAGACCCAGTACTTC
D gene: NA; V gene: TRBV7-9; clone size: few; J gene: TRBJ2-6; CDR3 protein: CASGSGANVLTF; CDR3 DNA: TGTGCCAGCGGTTCTGGGGCCAACGTCCTGACTTTC
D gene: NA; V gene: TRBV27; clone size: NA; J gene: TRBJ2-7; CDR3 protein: CASTWSAGLGEQYF; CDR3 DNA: TGTGCCAGCACCTGGTCTGCGGGGTTGGGAGAGCAGTACTTC
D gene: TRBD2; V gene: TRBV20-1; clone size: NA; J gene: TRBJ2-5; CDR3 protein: CSEREGETQYF; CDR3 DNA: TGCAGTGAGCGGGAGGGGGAGACCCAGTACTTC
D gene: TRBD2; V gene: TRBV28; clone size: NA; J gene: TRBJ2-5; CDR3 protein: CASSLSPGLGAVAETQYF; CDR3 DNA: TGTGCCAGCAGTTTATCCCCGGGACTAGGGGCGGTTGCGGAGACCCAGTACTTC
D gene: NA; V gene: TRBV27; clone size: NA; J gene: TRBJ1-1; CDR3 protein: CASSDSQDSLATEAFF; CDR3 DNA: TGTGCCAGCAGCGACTCTCAAGACAGCCTAGCCACTGAAGCTTTCTTT
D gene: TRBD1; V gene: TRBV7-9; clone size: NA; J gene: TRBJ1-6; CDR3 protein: CASNPGQVTSPLHF; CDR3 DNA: TGTGCCAGCAACCCGGGACAGGTGACCTCACCCCTCCACTTT
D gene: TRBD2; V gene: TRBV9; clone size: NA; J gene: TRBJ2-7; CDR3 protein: CASSVTGLAGTYEQYF; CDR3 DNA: TGTGCCAGCAGCGTGACCGGACTAGCGGGAACCTACGAGCAGTACTTC
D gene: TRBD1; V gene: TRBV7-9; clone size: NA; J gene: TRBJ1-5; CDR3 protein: CASSFGTGTGTYSNQPQHF; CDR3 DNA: TGTGCCAGCAGCTTTGGAACCGGGACAGGGACTTATAGCAATCAGCCCCAGCATTTT
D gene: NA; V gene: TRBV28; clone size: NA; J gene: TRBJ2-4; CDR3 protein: CASSDDLAKNIQYF; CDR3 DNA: TGTGCCAGCAGCGACGACCTAGCCAAAAACATTCAGTACTTC
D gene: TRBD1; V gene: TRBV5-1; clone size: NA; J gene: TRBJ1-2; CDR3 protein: CASSAGTGLYGYTF; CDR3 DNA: TGCGCCAGCAGCGCCGGGACAGGCCTATATGGCTACACCTTC
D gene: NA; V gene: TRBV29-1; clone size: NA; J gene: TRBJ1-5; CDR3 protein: CSVGYEAGPGGQPQHF; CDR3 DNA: TGCAGCGTTGGCTACGAGGCGGGCCCAGGTGGGCAGCCCCAGCATTTT
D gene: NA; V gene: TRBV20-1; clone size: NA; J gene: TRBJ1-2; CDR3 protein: CSATPPNSANYGYTF; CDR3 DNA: TGCAGTGCTACCCCCCCGAACAGCGCCAACTATGGCTACACCTTC
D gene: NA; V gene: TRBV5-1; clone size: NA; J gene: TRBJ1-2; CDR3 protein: CASSLGNYGYTF; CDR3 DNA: TGTGCCAGCAGCTTAGGGAACTATGGCTACACCTTC
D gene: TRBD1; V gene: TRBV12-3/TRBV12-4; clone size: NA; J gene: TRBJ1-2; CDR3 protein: CASSRGTANYGYTF; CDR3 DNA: TGTGCCAGCAGCCGAGGGACAGCCAACTATGGCTACACCTTC
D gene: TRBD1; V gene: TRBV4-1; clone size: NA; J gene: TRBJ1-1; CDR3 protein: CASSQIIRDRRTEAFF; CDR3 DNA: TGCGCCAGCAGCCAAATAATCCGGGACAGGCGCACTGAAGCTTTCTTT
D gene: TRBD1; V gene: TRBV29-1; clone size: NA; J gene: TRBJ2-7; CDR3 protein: CSASAGTGSYEQYF; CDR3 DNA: TGCAGCGCTTCGGCCGGGACAGGCTCCTACGAGCAGTACTTC
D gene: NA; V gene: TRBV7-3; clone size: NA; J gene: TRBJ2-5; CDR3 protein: CASSPGASQETQYF; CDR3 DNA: TGTGCCAGCAGCCCGGGGGCTAGCCAAGAGACCCAGTACTTC
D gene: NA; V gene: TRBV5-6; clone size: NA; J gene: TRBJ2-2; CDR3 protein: CASSFYGDANTGELFF; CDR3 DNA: TGTGCCAGCAGCTTTTACGGGGACGCGAACACCGGGGAGCTGTTTTTT
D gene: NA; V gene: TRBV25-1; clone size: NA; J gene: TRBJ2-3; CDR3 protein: CASSEPSTDTQYF; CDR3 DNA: TGTGCCAGCAGTGAGCCGAGCACAGATACGCAGTATTTT
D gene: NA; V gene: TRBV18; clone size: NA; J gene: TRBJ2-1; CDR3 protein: CASSLGHYYNEQFF; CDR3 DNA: TGTGCCAGCTCACTTGGGCACTACTACAATGAGCAGTTCTTC